Following are 18 T cell receptor beta chains from one sample sequenced in a study of radiation and T cells in renal cell carcinoma. Documented time point: blood 4 weeks post-SBRT, at nephrectomy. As for treatment: 15 Gy SBRT to primary tumor, nephrectomy 4 weeks later. Here immunoSEQ multiplex PCR was the method, and the copy in TCRdb shows in-frame clones only, minus some. The repertoire has 150,000 to 200,000 clones, 88% of them found once; the top ten carry 11%. The sample here was blood, taken from a patient whose treatment included radiotherapy and nephrectomy. The receptors shown here come from a woman between 50 and 59 years old with renal cell carcinoma.

The chain has TRBV5-4 and TRBJ1-1; 10 bases are a match to TRBD1. J gave up 4 bases and V 3 bases, and 6 bases lay outside the gene matches. The CDR3 consists of 15 residues. In germline, CDR1 is SGHNT, CDR2 YYREEE (reference sequence). CDR3 residues: CASSSMTGGPTEAFF. CDR3 sequence (DNA): TGTGCCAGCAGCTCTATGACAGGGGGCCCCACTGAAGCTTTCTTT.

CDR3 residues: CASRTGGADGYTF. The DNA of the CDR3 is TGTGCCAGCAGGACAGGGGGCGCGGATGGCTACACCTTC. The chain joins TRBV6-1 to TRBJ1-2, with 10 bases lining up with TRBD1. The length of the CDR3 is 13 residues. Trimming removed 6 bases from V and 6 bases from J; junction bases left unmatched: 4. Germline V gene data show CDR1 as MNHNS and CDR2 as SASEGT.

The chain links TRBV18 to TRBJ2-7; the D call may be TRBD1 or TRBD2 (5 bases each). The CDR3 length is 16 residues. Germline V CDR1 and CDR2: KGHSH, LQKENI. With 2 bases removed from V and 2 bases from J, the gap between germline ends came to 16 bases. The CDR3 nucleotides are TGTGCCAGCTCACCATATTCCGGGACGGCAGCCTACGAGCAGTACTTC. This translates into CASSPYSGTAAYEQYF.

V gene TRBV30 combines with J gene TRBJ1-2; TRBD1 agrees at 7 bases. The CDR3 is 12 residues long. Trimming at V came to 5 bases and at J to 6 bases, leaving 6 bases not matched to a gene. Germline V gene lookup returns CDR1 GTSNPN and CDR2 SVGIG (reference sequence). CDR3 sequence (DNA): TGTGCCTGGTTGACAGGGCCTAATGGCTACACCTTC. Translated, it gives CAWLTGPNGYTF.

This clone occurred a few times. The V gene is TRBV5-6, the J gene TRBJ2-5; no clear D gene. The end of the DNA is better explained by TRBJ2-7, so the J call may be wrong. CDR1 SGHDT and CDR2 YYEEEE come from the germline V gene. The CDR3 is 14 residues long. The CDR3 loop reads CASSLLAASYEQYF. In DNA form, the CDR3 reads TGTGCCAGCAGCTTGTTAGCAGCATCCTACGAGCAGTACTTC.

V and J are TRBV9 and TRBJ1-3; 9 bases match TRBD1. V gave up 3 bases and J gave up 2 bases; unmatched junction bases: 6. The V gene's germline CDR1 is SGDLS and CDR2 YYNGEE. This CDR3 region has 16 residues. CDR3 protein: CASSAGQGFAGNTIYF. In DNA form, the CDR3 reads TGTGCCAGCAGCGCAGGACAGGGGTTCGCTGGAAACACCATATATTTT.

The chain is built from TRBV5-5 and TRBJ2-3, with D uncertain. The CDR3 consists of 11 residues. The V end lost 2 bases, the J end lost 4 bases, and 2 bases lay between the germline ends. Germline V gene lookup returns CDR1 SGHKS and CDR2 YYEKEE (reference sequence). The CDR3 sequence is CASSFPDTQYF. CDR3 sequence (DNA): TGTGCCAGCAGCTTTCCAGATACGCAGTATTTT.

Written as DNA, the CDR3 is TGTGCCAGCAGCTTAAGCCTGGGGCAGGGGGAGGAAAAACTGTTTTTT. As protein: CASSLSLGQGEEKLFF. This rearrangement joins TRBV7-9 to TRBJ1-4; 7 nucleotides line up with TRBD1. Trimming removed 2 bases from V and 8 bases from J; junction bases left unmatched: 11. CDR1 and CDR2 (germline): SEHNR, FQNEAQ (reference sequence). The CDR3 contains 16 residues.

Only a few counts were recorded for this clone. The V and J genes are TRBV7-2 and TRBJ1-5, with D maybe TRBD1 (6 bases). From germline, CDR1 is SGHTA and CDR2 FQGNSA. The germline V and J ends were trimmed by 6 bases and 4 bases, with 10 bases remaining between them. The CDR3 has 13 amino acids. The CDR3: CASRRQDNQPQHF. The CDR3 nucleotides are TGTGCCAGCAGAAGACAGGATAATCAGCCCCAGCATTTT.

This chain connects TRBV7-2 to TRBJ1-1; possible D gene TRBD1, 5 bases. CDR1 SGHTA and CDR2 FQGNSA come from the germline V gene. The CDR3 is made up of 14 amino acids. Between the trimmed V and J ends, which lost 2 bases and 2 bases, there was a span of 9 bases. The CDR3 region is CASSLQTDNTEAFF. The DNA for the CDR3 is TGTGCCAGCAGCTTACAGACAGACAACACTGAAGCTTTCTTT.

The chain uses TRBV6-5 and TRBJ1-2; 8 nucleotides agree with TRBD1. V lost 5 bases to trimming and J lost 8 bases; unmatched junction nucleotides: 7. CDR1 is MNHEY and CDR2 is SVGAGI in the germline V gene. The CDR3 contains 13 residues. For the CDR3, the DNA is TGTGCCAGCAGTACCTCGGACAGGGAGGGCTACACCTTC. Amino acid sequence: CASSTSDREGYTF.

J is TRBJ2-1 and V is TRBV7-2, with TRBD2 identical over 8 bases. The germline gives CDR1 SGHTA, CDR2 FQGNSA. V lost 4 bases, J lost 0 bases, and 8 bases stayed unmatched. The CDR3 is made up of 17 amino acids. CDR3 coding DNA: TGTGCCAGCAGCTCACGGGGGGGGACGGGCTCCTACAATGAGCAGTTCTTC. Its translation is CASSSRGGTGSYNEQFF.

V usage is TRBV7-9 and J usage is TRBJ1-6, with 9 bases aligning to TRBD1. This CDR3 is built from 14 residues. The germline gives CDR1 SEHNR, CDR2 FQNEAQ (reference sequence). Germline trimming cut 3 bases from V and 10 bases from J; bases unmatched to any gene: 4. Written as DNA, the CDR3 is TGTGCCAGCAGCTTGGACAGGGGAATATCACCCCTCCACTTT. As protein: CASSLDRGISPLHF.

The rearrangement links TRBV2 to TRBJ1-5; no reliable D call. Germline CDR1 and CDR2: SNHLY and FYNNEI. V lost 6 bases and J lost 3, with 12 bases in between. The CDR3 is made up of 14 amino acids. This chain's CDR3 is CASRDDTINQPQHF. The CDR3 coding sequence is TGTGCCAGCAGGGACGACACGATCAATCAGCCCCAGCATTTT.

The genes are TRBV7-2 and TRBJ2-3, with D perhaps matching TRBD2 (6 bases). Germline V lookup: CDR1 SGHTA, CDR2 FQGNSA. Trimming took off 5 bases at V and 2 bases at J, with 17 bases between the two ends. The CDR3 has 16 residues. As DNA, the CDR3 is TGTGCCAGCAGCAGACCCGGGAGTGTCGACACAGATACGCAGTATTTT. Amino acids: CASSRPGSVDTDTQYF.

CDR3 sequence reads: CASSWTGQGSYGYTF. CDR3 coding DNA: TGTGCCAGCAGTTGGACCGGACAGGGGTCCTATGGCTACACCTTC. The chain joins TRBV6-6 to TRBJ1-2; TRBD1 aligns across 9 bases. The CDR3 runs to 15 residues. V shed 4 bases and J 4 bases; nucleotides not matched to a gene: 7. Germline lookup yields CDR1 MNHNY and CDR2 SVGAGI (reference sequence).

The CDR3 reads CASSGRDRGRPEAFF. CDR3 in DNA: TGTGCCAGCAGCGGTAGGGACAGGGGACGGCCTGAAGCTTTCTTT. This chain joins TRBV2 and TRBJ1-1; 10 nucleotides agree with TRBD1. The V and J ends lost 6 bases and 6 bases, in that order; junction bases with no gene match: 10. Germline CDR1 reads SNHLY; CDR2 reads FYNNEI. The CDR3 covers 15 residues.

Of note for this clone: Other nucleotide sequences in the sample specify the same CDR3. The chain recombines TRBV5-6 with TRBJ2-5, with a weak D call TRBD2 (6 bases). This CDR3 is built from 13 residues. Germline lookup yields CDR1 SGHDT and CDR2 YYEEEE. The V gene lost 3 bases and the J gene lost 2 bases, with 8 bases spanning the gap. The CDR3 spells CASSWDSQETQYF. The CDR3 DNA sequence: TGTGCCAGCAGCTGGGACTCGCAAGAGACCCAGTACTTC.